This is a list of T cell receptor beta chains from one sample in a study of shared clonotypes between healthy human individuals. Profiling relied on immunoSEQ multiplex PCR, and the TCRdb table lists in-frame clones only, not all of them. The table shows approximately 2,200,000 clones, with more than 85% occurring only once. The sample comprised naive CD8+ T cells from PBMCs. These receptors were taken from a man in his late teens or twenties in good health. Some clones in this sample may be carry-over from other donors' samples. The conserved cysteine and the conserved F or W are not part of the CDR3 here. The order of the fields is J gene, V gene, CDR3 protein.

TRBJ1-4 TRBV7-9 ASSSGSPELF
TRBJ1-5 TRBV19 ASSIGTGSNQPQH
TRBJ2-5 TRBV27 ASSRGGAVGAETQY
TRBJ2-5 TRBV2 ASTMTQETQY
TRBJ2-7 TRBV29-1 SVEEEGTETYEQY
TRBJ2-1 TRBV9 ASSVVTSGAYNEQF
TRBJ1-1 TRBV7-9 ASSTVVAVNTEAF
TRBJ1-2 TRBV27 ASSFIGSGGYT
TRBJ2-2 TRBV29-1 SALSADREGTGELF
TRBJ2-7 TRBV28 ASSSGGQTVYEQY
TRBJ1-1 TRBV27 ASTLGTEAF
TRBJ2-7 TRBV7-9 ASSLEQELYEQY
TRBJ1-1 TRBV4-3 ASSQDKANTEAF
TRBJ2-7 TRBV27 ASSPGPSEQY
TRBJ2-1 TRBV29-1 SVVGTSGRPYNEQF
TRBJ1-1 TRBV19 ASSITGPYTEAF
TRBJ2-7 TRBV11-2 ASRGTSGTYEQY
TRBJ2-7 TRBV7-9 ASSIDREGGEQY
TRBJ2-5 TRBV28 ASSWQGSSRETQY
TRBJ2-7 TRBV4-1 ASSRTSGRAEEQY